The source of this T cell receptor (beta chain) is a study of T-cell reconstitution after alpha-beta-depleted transplantation in children. Unique molecular identifiers were used to barcode this TCRbeta library. Each CDR3 protein is one row after TCRdb ran MiXCR on the PCR reads. The table shows about 600,000 distinct CDR3 sequences, with under 12% occurring only once. Germline loops: CDR1 SGHKS, CDR2 YYEKEE (reference sequence). V lost 0 bases, J lost 8 bases, and 14 bases lay in between. The CDR3 has 14 residues. This clonotype has more than one count but fewer than ten. Sequences were derived from PBMCs from the stem cell graft donor, sampled from the stem cell graft. The sequence came from a human donor who donated a stem cell graft to a child with acute myeloid leukemia. This chain connects TRBV5-5 to TRBJ1-2; no reliable D call. The CDR3 DNA sequence: TGTGCCAGCAGCTTGGCCTCGCAGGCGCGAGGCTACACCTTC. Amino acid sequence: CASSLASQARGYTF.